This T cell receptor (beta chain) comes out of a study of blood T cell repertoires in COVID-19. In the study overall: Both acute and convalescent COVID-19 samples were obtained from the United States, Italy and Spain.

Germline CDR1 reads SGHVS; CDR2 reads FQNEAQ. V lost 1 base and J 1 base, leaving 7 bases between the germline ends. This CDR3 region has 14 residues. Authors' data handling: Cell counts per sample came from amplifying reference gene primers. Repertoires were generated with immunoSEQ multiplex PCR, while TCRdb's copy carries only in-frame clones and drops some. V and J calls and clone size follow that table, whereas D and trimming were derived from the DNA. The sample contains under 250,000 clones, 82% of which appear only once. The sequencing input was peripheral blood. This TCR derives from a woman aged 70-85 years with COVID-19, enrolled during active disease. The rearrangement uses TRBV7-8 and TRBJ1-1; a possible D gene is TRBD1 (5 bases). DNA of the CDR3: TGTGCCAGCAGCTTAGACAGGAGGAACACTGAAGCTTTCTTT. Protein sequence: CASSLDRRNTEAFF.